This record looks at one TCR beta chain sequence and its context. TCRdb re-analysed the RT-PCR reads in MiXCR, keeping a single row per CDR3 protein. The repertoire has approximately 720,000 distinct CDR3 sequences, 12% to 15% of them found once; the top ten carry 3% to 4.5%. The clonotype was recovered from a female donor in good health, serving as a healthy control. The specimen sequenced was memory CD4+ T cells from blood.

The CDR3 protein is CASSLGRRSNEKLFF. CDR3 DNA: TGTGCCAGCAGTCTCGGACGGAGGAGTAATGAAAAACTGTTTTTT. The rearrangement links TRBV27 to TRBJ1-4; D gene ambiguous. Trimming left V 5 bases short and J 4 bases short, with 14 bases between. CDR3 length: 15 amino acids. The germline V gene encodes CDR1 MNHEY and CDR2 SMNVEV (reference sequence).